This is a list of T cell receptor beta chains from one sample in a study of OX40 agonist ivuxolimab in advanced cancers. Data came from immunoSEQ multiplex PCR; TCRdb stores just in-frame clones and leaves some out. The sample carries about 110,000 clones, just over 90% recorded once. The sequences come from CD4+ or CD8+ T cells sorted from blood, collected in a trial of the OX40 agonist ivuxolimab. These TCRs come from an adult with an advanced solid tumor such as melanoma, head and neck, liver or kidney cancer. CDR3s include the opening cysteine and the closing phenylalanine or tryptophan. The order of the fields is V gene, D gene, J gene, CDR3 DNA, CDR3 protein. D genes are given only for firm matches.

TRBV28	TRBD1	TRBJ1-2	TGTGCCAGCAGTTCGCCTCAGGGGGGGAGCTATGGCTACACCTTC	CASSSPQGGSYGYTF
TRBV5-6	NA	TRBJ1-6	TGTGCCAGCAGCTTGGGGGGCGGGTTTAATTCACCCCTCCACTTT	CASSLGGGFNSPLHF
TRBV11-2	TRBD2	TRBJ2-1	TGTGCCAGCAGCAGGACTAGCGGGATATCCTACAATGAGCAGTTCTTC	CASSRTSGISYNEQFF
TRBV5-6	NA	TRBJ2-7	TGTGCCAGCAGCTTCGGACCGTCTACCTACGAGCAGTACTTC	CASSFGPSTYEQYF
TRBV30	NA	TRBJ1-5	TGTGCCTGGAACCGGGACAGCAATCAGCCCCAGCATTTT	CAWNRDSNQPQHF
TRBV18	NA	TRBJ2-3	TGTGCCAGCTCAGGCGGGGCTGGAGATACGCAGTATTTT	CASSGGAGDTQYF
TRBV7-9	NA	TRBJ1-1	TGTGCCAGCAGCTTAGTTACCACTGAAGCTTTCTTT	CASSLVTTEAFF
TRBV10-1	NA	TRBJ2-1	TGCGCCAGCAGAAGGGGGATGAAAGACAATGAGCAGTTCTTC	CASRRGMKDNEQFF
TRBV10-2	NA	TRBJ2-7	TGCGCCAGCAGTCTAGAAACCAGCACCGAGCAGTACTTC	CASSLETSTEQYF
TRBV4-2	NA	TRBJ2-7	TGTGCCAGCACCCCCGACCGGACTGGGACCTACGAGCAGTACTTC	CASTPDRTGTYEQYF
TRBV5-4	TRBD2	TRBJ2-2	TGTGCCAGCAGCTTGGCTAGCGGGAACACCGGGGAGCTGTTTTTT	CASSLASGNTGELFF
TRBV18	NA	TRBJ2-7	TGTGCCAGCTCACCACCGGGACAAACCTACGAGCAGTACTTC	CASSPPGQTYEQYF